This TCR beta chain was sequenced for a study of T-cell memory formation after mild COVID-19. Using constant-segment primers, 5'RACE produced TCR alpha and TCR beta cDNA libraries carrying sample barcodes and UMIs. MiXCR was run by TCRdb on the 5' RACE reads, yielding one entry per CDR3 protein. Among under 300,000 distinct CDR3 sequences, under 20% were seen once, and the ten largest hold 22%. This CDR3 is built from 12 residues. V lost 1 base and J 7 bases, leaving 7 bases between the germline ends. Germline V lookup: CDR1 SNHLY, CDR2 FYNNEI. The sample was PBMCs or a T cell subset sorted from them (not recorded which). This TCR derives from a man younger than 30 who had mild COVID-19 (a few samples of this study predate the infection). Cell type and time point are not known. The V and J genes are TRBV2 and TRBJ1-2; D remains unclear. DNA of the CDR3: TGTGCCAGCAGTGAAGGTAGTGGTGGCTACACCTTC. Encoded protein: CASSEGSGGYTF. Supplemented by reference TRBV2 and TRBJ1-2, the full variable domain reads EPEVTQTPSHQVTQMGQEVILRCVPISNHLYFYWYRQILGQKVEFLVSFYNNEISEKSEIFDDQFSVERPDGSNFTLKIRSTKLEDSAMYFCASSEGSGGYTFGSGTRLTVV.